This TCR beta chain derives from a study of cytomegalovirus exposure and HLA in healthy donors. This table comes from immunoSEQ multiplex PCR, and its TCRdb copy is limited to in-frame clones, with some not included. The sample carries about 150,000 clones, 88% recorded once. About this clone: What it recognizes is unknown. Other DNA sequences within the sample encode an identical CDR3.

Study-wide results and limits: One later analysis, an examination of the roughly 110 validation repertoires, found that first-cohort TCR clusters tended to co-occur in them.

Material: PBMCs. The TCR comes from a man between 18 and 35 years old in good health and CMV-seronegative.

CDR3 nucleotides: TGCAGCGTTGAAGGGTCGGCAGGGAATACCTACGAGCAGTACTTC. Amino acid sequence: CSVEGSAGNTYEQYF. The J gene is TRBJ2-7, the V gene TRBV29-1; possible D gene TRBD1, 5 bases. Germline V gene data show CDR1 as SQVTM and CDR2 as ANQGSEA. V was cut by 1 base and J by 2 bases, with 15 bases left in between. The CDR3 is 15 amino acids.